The rows below give T cell receptor beta chains drawn from one sample of a study of human thymus T cells. Profiled with immunoSEQ multiplex PCR; TCRdb holds only in-frame clones, not every one. The sample records roughly 60,000 clones, 94% being singletons. Specimen: blood. These receptors were taken from a boy younger than two with a congenital heart defect but otherwise immunologically healthy. CDR3s include the opening cysteine and the closing phenylalanine or tryptophan. The order of the fields is D gene, V gene, J gene, clone size, CDR3 protein, CDR3 DNA. D genes are given only for firm matches. The size entry is marked missing in some rows and otherwise reads once, few, many or a size class.

>TRBD1|TRBV7-2|TRBJ1-3|.
CASSLPGTGLSGNTIYF
TGTGCCAGCAGCCTTCCCGGGACAGGGCTCTCTGGAAACACCATATATTTT
>.|TRBV28|TRBJ1-2|few
CASSYGGGGYTF
TGTGCCAGCAGTTACGGTGGAGGTGGCTACACCTTC
>.|TRBV5-4|TRBJ1-2|.
CASSSGGDYGYTF
TGTGCCAGCAGCTCGGGAGGCGACTATGGCTACACCTTC
>.|TRBV7-6|TRBJ2-7|.
CASSPLSYEQYF
TGTGCCAGCAGCCCCCTCTCCTACGAGCAGTACTTC
>.|TRBV23-1|TRBJ1-2|once
CASSPALAQVVYGYTF
TGCGCCAGCAGTCCCGCTTTGGCCCAGGTCGTCTATGGCTACACCTTC
>.|TRBV4-3|TRBJ2-1|.
CASSQDRWGGPKFF
TGCGCCAGCAGCCAAGATAGGTGGGGGGGGCCGAAGTTCTTC
>.|TRBV27|TRBJ1-2|.
CASSTGAKDGYTF
TGTGCCAGCAGTACAGGAGCGAAGGATGGCTACACCTTC
>.|TRBV20-1|TRBJ2-3|.
CSLRSTDTQYF
TGCAGTCTAAGGAGCACAGATACGCAGTATTTT
>.|TRBV9|TRBJ2-3|.
CASSAGTLRQYF
TGTGCCAGCAGCGCCGGGACTTTAAGGCAGTATTTT
>.|TRBV2|TRBJ1-2|.
CASSEGREGGYTF
TGTGCCAGCAGTGAGGGCAGGGAAGGCGGCTACACCTTC
>.|TRBV12-2|TRBJ1-2|.
CASRLAHYYGYTF
TGTGCAAGTCGCTTAGCGCACTACTATGGCTACACCTTC
>TRBD1|TRBV6-6|TRBJ1-6|.
CASRVPGGNSPLHF
TGTGCCAGCAGGGTTCCAGGGGGCAATTCACCCCTCCACTTT
>TRBD1|TRBV6-6|TRBJ2-3|.
CASSYLGTGGRHTQYF
TGTGCCAGCAGTTACCTGGGGACAGGGGGCCGACATACGCAGTATTTT
>.|TRBV27|TRBJ2-1|.
CASSLSSVDGAYNEQFF
TGTGCCAGCAGTTTATCGAGTGTAGACGGGGCTTACAATGAGCAGTTCTTC
>.|TRBV7-9|TRBJ2-7|.
CASSLQGFYEQYF
TGTGCCAGCAGCCTACAGGGTTTCTACGAGCAGTACTTC
>.|TRBV2|TRBJ2-5|once
CASRTGQETQYF
TGTGCCAGCAGGACGGGGCAAGAGACCCAGTACTTC
>TRBD2|TRBV7-3|TRBJ2-1|.
CASSLSGPSGHNEQFF
TGTGCCAGCAGCTTAAGTGGGCCTAGCGGGCACAATGAGCAGTTCTTC
>.|TRBV5-6|TRBJ1-6|.
CASSSGEVYNSPLHF
TGTGCCAGCAGCTCAGGGGAGGTGTATAATTCACCCCTCCACTTT
>TRBD1|TRBV7-2|TRBJ2-3|.
CASSFVRTGITDTQYF
TGTGCCAGCAGCTTTGTAAGGACAGGGATAACAGATACGCAGTATTTT
>.|TRBV4-2|TRBJ1-1|.
CASSQEPGRTEAFF
TGTGCCAGCAGCCAAGAGCCAGGGCGGACTGAAGCTTTCTTT
>.|TRBV5-1|TRBJ2-3|.
CASSLVLATDTQYF
TGCGCCAGCAGCTTGGTTCTAGCGACAGATACGCAGTATTTT
>TRBD1|TRBV5-5|TRBJ2-7|.
CASSYYRDRGDEQYF
TGTGCCAGCAGCTATTACCGGGACAGGGGGGACGAGCAGTACTTC
>TRBD2|TRBV27|TRBJ2-7|.
CASSPYGGGNYEQYF
TGTGCCAGCAGTCCCTATGGGGGAGGGAACTACGAGCAGTACTTC
>TRBD1|TRBV28|TRBJ2-7|.
CASSSLDRGLEQYF
TGTGCCAGCAGTTCCTTAGACAGGGGGCTCGAGCAGTACTTC
>TRBD2|TRBV25-1|TRBJ2-1|.
CASSDWGRDEQFF
TGTGCCAGCAGTGATTGGGGGAGGGATGAGCAGTTCTTC
>.|TRBV6-6|TRBJ1-2|once
CASSAWDELGGYTF
TGTGCCAGCAGTGCCTGGGACGAACTCGGGGGCTACACCTTC
>TRBD1|TRBV27|TRBJ1-6|.
CASSPRQGARYNSPLHF
TGTGCCAGCAGTCCCAGACAGGGGGCGAGATATAATTCACCCCTCCACTTT
>TRBD1|TRBV2|TRBJ1-1|.
CASRYGQGAFF
TGTGCCAGCAGGTACGGACAGGGAGCTTTCTTT
>.|TRBV29-1|TRBJ2-3|.
CSVPPGTSTDTQYF
TGCAGCGTCCCCCCGGGGACCAGCACAGATACGCAGTATTTT
>TRBD2|TRBV4-1|TRBJ2-1|.
CASSQGTSGYNEQFF
TGCGCCAGCAGCCAAGGGACTAGCGGGTACAATGAGCAGTTCTTC
>.|TRBV19|TRBJ2-1|.
CASSISSGSSYNEQFF
TGTGCCAGTAGTATCTCCAGCGGCAGCTCCTACAATGAGCAGTTCTTC
>.|TRBV5-5|TRBJ2-6|.
CASSSSPFRGSGANVLTF
TGTGCCAGCAGCTCATCACCTTTCAGGGGCTCTGGGGCCAACGTCCTGACTTTC
>.|TRBV29-1|TRBJ1-5|.
CSVEDGQNQPQHF
TGCAGCGTTGAAGACGGACAAAATCAGCCCCAGCATTTT
>TRBD1|TRBV27|TRBJ2-7|.
CASSLGRTGSYEQYF
TGTGCCAGCAGTTTAGGAAGGACAGGCTCCTACGAGCAGTACTTC
>.|TRBV7-2|TRBJ2-2|.
CASSTRLAGELFF
TGTGCCAGCAGCACGAGACTAGCCGGGGAGCTGTTTTTT
>.|TRBV5-4|TRBJ1-2|.
CASSSGFANYGYTF
TGTGCCAGCAGCTCGGGGTTCGCTAACTATGGCTACACCTTC
>TRBD1|TRBV5-6|TRBJ1-2|few
CASSFWTGGGYTF
TGTGCCAGCAGCTTCTGGACAGGGGGAGGCTACACCTTC
>TRBD2|TRBV11-3|TRBJ2-1|.
CASSLELAGVEQFF
TGTGCCAGCAGCTTAGAACTAGCGGGGGTTGAGCAGTTCTTC
>.|TRBV11-2|TRBJ1-2|.
CASSLQNYGYTF
TGTGCCAGCAGCTTACAGAACTATGGCTACACCTTC
>.|TRBV4-1|TRBJ1-1|.
CASSQGNTEAFF
TGCGCCAGCAGCCAAGGGAACACTGAAGCTTTCTTT
>.|TRBV4-1|TRBJ1-2|.
CASSQAGLLNYGYTF
TGCGCCAGCAGCCAAGCGGGACTTCTAAACTATGGCTACACCTTC
>TRBD1|TRBV2|TRBJ1-2|.
CASRDDRVMGYTF
TGTGCCAGCAGGGATGACAGGGTGATGGGCTACACCTTC
>.|TRBV5-1|TRBJ2-7|.
CASSLTGGTYEQYF
TGCGCCAGCAGCTTAACGGGGGGCACCTACGAGCAGTACTTC
>.|TRBV7-2|TRBJ2-1|.
CASSGGAGVFYNEQFF
TGTGCCAGCAGCGGTGGGGCAGGGGTTTTCTACAATGAGCAGTTCTTC
>TRBD2|TRBV29-1|TRBJ2-3|.
CSVGTSGATDTQYF
TGCAGCGTCGGGACTAGCGGTGCCACAGATACGCAGTATTTT
>.|TRBV29-1|TRBJ1-2|.
CSVDPRGTYGYTF
TGCAGCGTTGACCCGCGGGGCACCTATGGCTACACCTTC
>TRBD1|TRBV10-3|TRBJ1-1|.
CAISRQGAEAFF
TGTGCCATCAGTCGACAGGGGGCTGAAGCTTTCTTT
>.|TRBV19|TRBJ2-7|.
CASSIGGSYEQYF
TGTGCCAGTAGTATCGGGGGAAGCTACGAGCAGTACTTC
>TRBD1|TRBV28|TRBJ2-4|once
CASSFRRTGTGVAKNIQYF
TGTGCCAGCAGTTTTAGGCGGACCGGGACAGGGGTAGCCAAAAACATTCAGTACTTC
>.|TRBV10-1|TRBJ2-3|.
CASSDPTAQGRNTQYF
TGCGCCAGCAGTGATCCGACAGCCCAGGGGAGAAATACGCAGTATTTT
>TRBD1|TRBV18|TRBJ2-1|.
CASSPRHPTGLANEQFF
TGTGCCAGCTCACCACGTCACCCGACAGGGTTGGCCAATGAGCAGTTCTTC
>TRBD1|TRBV5-1|TRBJ2-1|.
CASRTTTGDSYNEQFF
TGCGCCAGCAGAACCACCACAGGGGATAGCTACAATGAGCAGTTCTTC
>.|TRBV9|TRBJ2-3|.
CASSVGPPDTQYF
TGTGCCAGCAGCGTAGGGCCGCCCGATACGCAGTATTTT
>.|TRBV20-1|TRBJ2-5|.
CSARAETQYF
TGCAGTGCCAGGGCGGAGACCCAGTACTTC